This TCR beta chain was sequenced in a study of technical replicates of blood from several donors. This CDR3 is built from 14 residues. Germline CDR1 reads SGHKS; CDR2 reads YYEKEE (reference sequence). Trimming shortened V by 0 bases and J by 3 bases, and 6 bases separated the two germline ends. Method: immunoSEQ multiplex PCR; TCRdb's copy keeps in-frame clones and lacks some. The repertoire has approximately 97,000 clones, approximately 95% of them found once; the top ten carry about 0.35%. The specimen was T cells isolated from PBMCs. The clonotype was recovered from a human donor in good health. V is TRBV5-5 and J is TRBJ2-2; the D gene is possibly TRBD1 (5 bases). DNA for the CDR3: TGTGCCAGCAGCTTGGAGGGGCACACCGGGGAGCTGTTTTTT. As protein: CASSLEGHTGELFF.